This entry lists 22 T cell receptor beta chains sequenced from one sample in a study of cytomegalovirus exposure and HLA in healthy donors. Researchers ran the PCR with 60 Vbeta and 13 Jbeta primers. This table comes from immunoSEQ multiplex PCR, and its TCRdb copy is limited to in-frame clones, with some not included. The table records more than 130,000 clones, about 79% of them present only once. The sequenced sample consisted of PBMCs. The receptors come from a male donor in good health and CMV-seronegative.

Concerning this clone itself: Its ends do not fully match the called genes, so a read error is possible. The gene calls are TRBV27 and TRBJ2-7, with D perhaps TRBD2 (6 bases). The CDR3 has 15 amino acids. Germline V gives CDR1 MNHEY, CDR2 SMNVEV (reference sequence). CDR3 DNA sequence: TGTTCCAGCAGGCCCCTCTCGAGGGAGGCCTACGAGCAGTACTTC. This codes for CSSRPLSREAYEQYF.

V gene TRBV21-1 combines with J gene TRBJ1-5; the D call TRBD1 from the table was never checked on the DNA. TRBV21-1 is deemed a pseudogene. This CDR3 region has 15 residues. The CDR3, as DNA: TGTGCCAGCAGCCAAAGGGGTCGACGGGCTCAGCCCCAGCATTTT. Its protein product is CASSQRGRRAQPQHF.

V and J are TRBV7-3 and TRBJ2-7, with TRBD2 identical over 7 bases. The CDR3 totals 14 residues. V gave up 5 bases and J gave up 3 bases; unmatched junction bases: 7. The germline V gene encodes CDR1 SGHTA and CDR2 FQGTGA. The DNA for the CDR3 is TGTGCCAGCAGCCCCATTGGCGGGAGCTACGAGCAGTACTTC. The encoded protein is CASSPIGGSYEQYF. Full variable domain (rest looked up from reference TRBV7-3 and TRBJ2-7): GAGVSQTPSNKVTEKGKYVELRCDPISGHTALYWYRQSLGQGPEFLIYFQGTGAADDSGLPNDRFFAVRPEGSVSTLKIQRTERGDSAVYLCASSPIGGSYEQYFGPGTRLTVT.

V usage is TRBV4-1 and J usage is TRBJ1-5, with 11 positions matching TRBD1. This CDR3 has 15 amino acids. Trimming at V came to 1 base and at J to 7 bases, leaving 3 bases not matched to a gene. The germline gives CDR1 MGHRA, CDR2 YSYEKL. The CDR3 reads CASSQAGQGEQPQHF. The CDR3 coding sequence is TGCGCCAGCAGCCAAGCGGGACAGGGGGAACAGCCCCAGCATTTT.

This chain uses TRBV7-9 with TRBJ2-3, with unresolved D. Germline lookup yields CDR1 SEHNR and CDR2 FQNEAQ (reference sequence). The CDR3 sequence is 16 residues long. V lost 1 base and J 4 bases, leaving 15 bases between the germline ends. CDR3 protein: CASSLGVELGADTQYF. The CDR3 region has the DNA TGTGCCAGCAGCTTAGGGGTGGAGCTAGGCGCAGATACGCAGTATTTT.

V is TRBV5-4 and J is TRBJ2-7, with TRBD2 matching 8 bases. Trimming took 0 bases from V and 6 from J; bases not matched to a gene: 8. The CDR3 loop spans 15 amino acids. Germline CDR1 SGHNT, CDR2 YYREEE (reference sequence). In nucleotides, the CDR3 is TGTGCCAGCAGCTTGGTAGGGGGACTAGTCGTCGAGCAGTACTTC. The encoded protein is CASSLVGGLVVEQYF.

The V and J genes are TRBV19 and TRBJ2-7, with 15 bases fitting TRBD2. CDR1 and CDR2 (germline): LNHDA, SQIVND (reference sequence). Trimming removed 6 bases from V and 1 base from J; junction bases left unmatched: 4. The CDR3 is made up of 16 amino acids. CDR3 loop: CASSRGLAGGSYEQYF. As DNA, the CDR3 is TGTGCCAGTAGCCGTGGACTAGCGGGAGGGTCCTACGAGCAGTACTTC.

V and J are TRBV7-9 and TRBJ2-6, with TRBD1 identical over 7 bases. Germline assignment: CDR1 SEHNR and CDR2 FQNEAQ (reference sequence). This CDR3 contains 15 residues. V trimming: 5 bases; J trimming: 2 bases; junction bases outside the gene matches: 3. In DNA form, the CDR3 reads TGTGCCAGCAGCAAAGACAGGGCTGGGGCCAACGTCCTGACTTTC. It translates to CASSKDRAGANVLTF. Full variable domain (missing parts from reference TRBV7-9 and TRBJ2-6): DTGVSQNPRHKITKRGQNVTFRCDPISEHNRLYWYRQTLGQGPEFLTYFQNEAQLEKSRLLSDRFSAERPKGSFSTLEIQRTEQGDSAMYLCASSKDRAGANVLTFGAGSRLTVL.

The V gene is TRBV6-4, the J gene TRBJ2-3, with a tentative D call TRBD2 (5 bases). V was cut by 0 bases and J by 0 bases, with 10 bases left in between. From germline, CDR1 is MRHNA and CDR2 SNTAGT. This CDR3 has 16 residues. CDR3 protein: CASSDSASFSTDTQYF. The CDR3 nucleotides read TGTGCCAGCAGTGACTCGGCTAGCTTTAGCACAGATACGCAGTATTTT.

This clone was found once. The genes are TRBV9 and TRBJ1-5; maybe TRBD1 (6 bases). The germline V and J ends were trimmed by 4 bases and 2 bases, with 13 bases remaining between them. The CDR3 consists of 15 residues. CDR1 and CDR2 (germline): SGDLS, YYNGEE. The CDR3 DNA sequence: TGTGCCAGCAGCCCGGGAGGGGGGGGCAATCAGCCCCAGCATTTT. This sequence encodes CASSPGGGGNQPQHF.

The rearrangement links TRBV13 to TRBJ2-7; 12 bases fit TRBD1. Germline V gene sequence: CDR1 PRHDT, CDR2 FYEKMQ (reference sequence). J was trimmed by 4 bases and V by 5 bases; bases with no gene match: 9. The CDR3 is 16 residues long. CDR3 in DNA: TGTGCCAGCAGCCCGGGTGGGGGACAGGGGGCTTACGAGCAGTACTTC. Its translation is CASSPGGGQGAYEQYF.

The J gene is TRBJ1-2, the V gene TRBV30, with D perhaps matching TRBD1 (6 bases). Germline CDR1 is GTSNPN and CDR2 is SVGIG (reference sequence). Trimming took 3 bases from V and 5 from J, leaving 13 bases between them. This CDR3 contains 13 residues. The CDR3 reads CAWSVRDTYGYTF. The CDR3, as DNA: TGTGCCTGGAGCGTCCGGGACACGTATGGCTACACCTTC.

This clone was recorded a few times. V gene TRBV2 combines with J gene TRBJ2-3; 8 nucleotides agree with TRBD2. The CDR3 is 15 residues long. CDR1 and CDR2 (germline): SNHLY, FYNNEI. J gave up 0 bases and V 6 bases, and 5 bases lay outside the gene matches. The chain's CDR3 is CASRGSGGSTDTQYF. The CDR3 nucleotides read TGTGCCAGCAGGGGAAGCGGGGGAAGCACAGATACGCAGTATTTT.

The V gene is TRBV6-5, the J gene TRBJ2-7; 8 nucleotides line up with TRBD2. The CDR3 is 16 amino acids. CDR1 MNHEY and CDR2 SVGAGI come from the germline V gene. With 4 bases clipped from V and 0 bases from J, the junction kept 8 bases outside the gene matches. The CDR3 DNA sequence: TGTGCCAGCAGTTCCCCCCTAGCGGGTGCCTCCTACGAGCAGTACTTC. Its translation is CASSSPLAGASYEQYF.

The V call is TRBV5-1, the J call TRBJ1-1; D is unresolved. Germline CDR1 and CDR2: SGHRS and YFSETQ. The CDR3 sequence is 15 residues long. V dropped 3 bases and J dropped 5 bases, with 17 bases sitting between them. The CDR3 sequence: CASSSDGYSRTEAFF. The CDR3 coding sequence is TGCGCCAGCAGCTCAGACGGTTACTCTAGGACTGAAGCTTTCTTT.

V and J are TRBV7-8 and TRBJ1-2, with unresolved D. V lost 0 bases and J lost 6, with 17 bases in between. Germline assignment: CDR1 SGHVS and CDR2 FQNEAQ. There are 16 residues in the CDR3. CDR3 nucleotides: TGTGCCAGCAGCTTAGCAGCCCTCCCGAAGCCTAATGGCTACACCTTC. This encodes CASSLAALPKPNGYTF.

J is TRBJ1-3 and V is TRBV10-1; D is unclear. This CDR3 contains 14 residues. V lost 4 bases to trimming and J lost 1 base, with 8 bases between them. Germline CDR1 is WNHNN and CDR2 is SYGVQD (reference sequence). The DNA for the CDR3 is TGCGCCAGCAGTGCCACAACGTCTGGAAACACCATATATTTT. Translated: CASSATTSGNTIYF.

A single count supports this clone. V is TRBV6-1 and J is TRBJ2-3; maybe TRBD2 (7 bases). V lost 7 bases and J 1 base, leaving 15 bases between the germline ends. The CDR3 runs to 15 residues. The V gene's germline CDR1 is MNHNS and CDR2 SASEGT. The CDR3 coding sequence is TGTGCCAGCACACCTGAGGGGGGGCGCACAGATACGCAGTATTTT. It specifies CASTPEGGRTDTQYF.

The rearrangement joins TRBV5-1 to TRBJ1-5, with TRBD1 as a possible D gene (5 bases). CDR3 length: 14 amino acids. CDR1 is SGHRS, CDR2 YFSETQ, per germline. V shed 0 bases and J shed 4 bases, with 8 bases lying between them. CDR3 bases: TGCGCCAGCAGCTTGGCCGGGGGAAATCAGCCCCAGCATTTT. It yields the protein CASSLAGGNQPQHF.

As DNA, the CDR3 is TGTGCCAGCAGCCGGGGACTGTTCTACAATGAGCAGTTCTTC. It specifies CASSRGLFYNEQFF. V usage is TRBV11-1 and J usage is TRBJ2-1, with a tentative D call TRBD2 (6 bases). Germline V gives CDR1 SGHAT, CDR2 FQDESV (reference sequence). The CDR3 is 14 residues long. Trimming stripped 5 bases from V and 3 bases from J, with 11 bases between.

The chain carries TRBV10-1 and TRBJ1-4, with D unclear. Germline V gives CDR1 WNHNN, CDR2 SYGVQD (reference sequence). This CDR3 has 15 amino acids. V gave up 6 bases and J gave up 6 bases, with 17 bases separating them. The CDR3 loop reads CASSQNGIGDEKLFF. The DNA of the CDR3 is TGCGCCAGCAGCCAAAACGGGATTGGCGATGAAAAACTGTTTTTT.

The genes are TRBV5-1 and TRBJ2-7; perhaps TRBD1 as D (6 bases). The CDR3 extends over 15 amino acids. From germline, CDR1 is SGHRS and CDR2 YFSETQ. V was clipped by 2 bases and J by 0 bases, with 12 bases between them. This CDR3 is CASSLIQGSSYEQYF. The CDR3 coding sequence is TGCGCCAGCAGCTTAATACAGGGAAGCTCCTACGAGCAGTACTTC.